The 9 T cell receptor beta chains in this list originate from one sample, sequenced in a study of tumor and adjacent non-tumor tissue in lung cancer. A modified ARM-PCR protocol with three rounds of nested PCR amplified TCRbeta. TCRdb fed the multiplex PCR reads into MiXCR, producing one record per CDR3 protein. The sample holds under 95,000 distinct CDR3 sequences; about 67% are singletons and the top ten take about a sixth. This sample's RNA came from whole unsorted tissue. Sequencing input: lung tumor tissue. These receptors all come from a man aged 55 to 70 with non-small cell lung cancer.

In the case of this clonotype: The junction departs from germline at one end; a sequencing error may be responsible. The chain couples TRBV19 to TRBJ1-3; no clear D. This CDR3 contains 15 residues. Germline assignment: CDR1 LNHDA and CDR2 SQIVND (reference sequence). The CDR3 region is CASGIKISSGNTIYF. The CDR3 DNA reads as TGTGCCAGTGGTATAAAGATTTCCTCTGGAAACACCATATATTTT. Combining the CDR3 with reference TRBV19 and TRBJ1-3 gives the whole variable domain DGGITQSPKYLFRKEGQNVTLSCEQNLNHDAMYWYRQDPGQGLRLIYYSQIVNDFQKGDIAEGYSVSREKKESFPLTVTSAQKNPTAFYLCASGIKISSGNTIYFGEGSWLTVV.

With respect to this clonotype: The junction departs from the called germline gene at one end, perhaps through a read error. Here the CDR3 DNA reads TGTGCCAGCAGCTTGGGGGGACCCGAGAACACTGAATCTTTCTTT. This translates into CASSLGGPENTESFF. This chain joins TRBV11-2 and TRBJ1-1; D possibly corresponds to TRBD1 (5 bases). The germline V gene encodes CDR1 SGHAT and CDR2 FQNNGV. This CDR3 has 15 residues. Full variable domain (outside the CDR3, taken from reference TRBV11-2 and TRBJ1-1): EAGVAQSPRYKIIEKRQSVAFWCNPISGHATLYWYQQILGQGPKLLIQFQNNGVVDDSQLPKDRFSAERLKGVDSTLKIQPAKLEDSAVYLCASSLGGPENTESFFGQGTRLTVV.

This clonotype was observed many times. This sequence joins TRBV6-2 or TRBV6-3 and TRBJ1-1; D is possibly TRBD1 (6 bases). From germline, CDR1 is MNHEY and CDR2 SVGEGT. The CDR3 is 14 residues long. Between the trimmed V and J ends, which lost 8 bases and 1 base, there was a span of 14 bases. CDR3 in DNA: TGTGCCAGCGGTAACCCACAGGGGAACACTGAAGCTTTCTTT. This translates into CASGNPQGNTEAFF.

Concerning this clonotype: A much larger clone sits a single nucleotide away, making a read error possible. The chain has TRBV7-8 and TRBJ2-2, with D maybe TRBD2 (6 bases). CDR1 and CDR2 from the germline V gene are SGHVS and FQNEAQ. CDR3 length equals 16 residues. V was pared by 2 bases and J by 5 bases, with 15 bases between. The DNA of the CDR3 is TGTGCCAGCAGCTTAATTGGCGGGATAGGTACCGGGGAGCTGTTTTTT. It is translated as CASSLIGGIGTGELFF.

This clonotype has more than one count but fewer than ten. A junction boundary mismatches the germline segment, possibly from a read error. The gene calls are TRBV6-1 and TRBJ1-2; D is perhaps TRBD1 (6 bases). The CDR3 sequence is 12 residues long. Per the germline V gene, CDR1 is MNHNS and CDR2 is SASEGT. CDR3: CASKQGGYGYTF. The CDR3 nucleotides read TGCGCCAGCAAACAGGGCGGATATGGCTACACCTTC.

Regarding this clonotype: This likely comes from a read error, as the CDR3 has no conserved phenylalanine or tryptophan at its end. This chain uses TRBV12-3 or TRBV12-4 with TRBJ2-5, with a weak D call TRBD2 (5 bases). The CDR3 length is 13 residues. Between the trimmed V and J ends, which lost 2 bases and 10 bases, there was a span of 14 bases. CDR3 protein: CASSLTRLQNQYL. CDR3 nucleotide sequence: TGTGCCAGCAGTTTAACTAGGTTGCAGAACCAGTACCTC.

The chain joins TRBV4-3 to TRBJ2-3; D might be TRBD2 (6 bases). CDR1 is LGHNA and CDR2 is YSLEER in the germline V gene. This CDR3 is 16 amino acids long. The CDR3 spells CGNSQDTSWSTDTQYF. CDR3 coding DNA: TGCGGCAACAGCCAAGATACTAGCTGGAGCACAGATACGCAGTATTTT.

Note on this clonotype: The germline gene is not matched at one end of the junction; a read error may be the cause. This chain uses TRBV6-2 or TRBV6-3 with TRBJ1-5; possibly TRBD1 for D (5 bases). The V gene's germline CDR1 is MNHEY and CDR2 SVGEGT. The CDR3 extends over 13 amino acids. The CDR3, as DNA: TGTGCAGGCAGTTACTCAGGGAATCAGCCCAAGCATTTT. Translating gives CAGSYSGNQPKHF.

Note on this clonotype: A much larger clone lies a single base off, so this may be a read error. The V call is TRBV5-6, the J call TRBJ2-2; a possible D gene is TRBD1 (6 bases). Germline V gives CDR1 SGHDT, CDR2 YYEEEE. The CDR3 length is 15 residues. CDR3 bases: TGTGCCAGCACCTTGGGGGCCTTTATAACCGGGGAGCTGTTTTTT. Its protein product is CASTLGAFITGELFF. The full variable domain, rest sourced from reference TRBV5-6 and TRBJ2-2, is DAGVTQSPTHLIKTRGQQVTLRCSPKSGHDTVSWYQQALGQGPQFIFQYYEEEERQRGNFPDRFSGHQFPNYSSELNVNALLLGDSALYLCASTLGAFITGELFFGEGSRLTVL.